A selection of T cell receptor beta chains follows, all from one sample in a study of cytotoxic CD8 clonotypes in ibrutinib-treated CLL. Sequenced by immunoSEQ multiplex PCR; TCRdb stores in-frame clones only, minus some. The profile shows roughly 130,000 clones, roughly 90% of them singletons. The sequencing here drew on PBMCs, taken after 12 months of ibrutinib treatment. The receptors stem from a human donor with chronic lymphocytic leukemia. The CDR3 runs from the conserved cysteine through the conserved F or W. A D gene is named only where the DNA matches it firmly. Clone size is given for some rows only: seen once, a few or many times, or a class if the clone is expanded.

d_call | j_call | v_call | clone_size | cdr3_nt | cdr3_aa
NA | TRBJ1-2 | TRBV6-6 | NA | TGTGCCACGTTAGGGGGCTACACCTTC | CATLGGYTF
TRBD2 | TRBJ2-7 | TRBV6-5 | NA | TGTGCCAGCAGCGGGAGGGATGCCGGATCCTACGAGCAGTACTTC | CASSGRDAGSYEQYF
NA | TRBJ1-2 | TRBV28 | NA | TGTGCCAGCAGTTCCCCAGGGCAGGGCTATGGCTACACCTTC | CASSSPGQGYGYTF
NA | TRBJ1-3 | TRBV7-2 | NA | TGTGCCAGCAGCGCCCGAGGGGGATCAGGAAACACCATATATTTT | CASSARGGSGNTIYF
NA | TRBJ2-7 | TRBV7-8 | NA | TGTGCCAGCAGCTTAGTATACGTAGGGAACGAGCAGTACTTC | CASSLVYVGNEQYF
NA | TRBJ2-2 | TRBV27 | NA | TGTGCCAGCTCTGAGAGCGGAACAAACACCGGGGAGCTGTTTTTT | CASSESGTNTGELFF
NA | TRBJ1-2 | TRBV10-3 | once | TGTGCCATCAGTGATCAGGGTAGCTCTAACTATGGCTACACCTTC | CAISDQGSSNYGYTF
NA | TRBJ2-1 | TRBV28 | NA | TGTGCCAGCAGTAGCTGGACGGAGAAGTACAATGAGCAGTTCTTC | CASSSWTEKYNEQFF
NA | TRBJ2-7 | TRBV2 | NA | TGTGCCAGCAGTGAAGCGGGCCGAGGGTCAGGCCCCTACGAGCAGTACTTC | CASSEAGRGSGPYEQYF
NA | TRBJ2-7 | TRBV9 | NA | TGTGCCAGCAGCGATACCTCGGGCAACGAGCAGTACTTC | CASSDTSGNEQYF
NA | TRBJ1-5 | TRBV10-2 | NA | TGCGCCAGCAGCCTCAGTGACAGTTCGAGGGAGCCCCAGCATTTT | CASSLSDSSREPQHF
NA | TRBJ2-3 | TRBV6-5 | NA | TGTGCCAGCAGTTACGGGGGTGGCACAGATACGCAGTATTTT | CASSYGGGTDTQYF
NA | TRBJ1-1 | TRBV9 | NA | TGTGCCAGCAGCAACCAGGGGTTAACGTCAACTGAAGCTTTCTTT | CASSNQGLTSTEAFF
TRBD1 | TRBJ2-7 | TRBV28 | NA | TGTGCCACGTCCTCCGGGACAGGGATTTACGAGCAGTACTTC | CATSSGTGIYEQYF
NA | TRBJ2-4 | TRBV10-1 | NA | TGCGCCAGCAGTGATGGGCGGCATCAGTACTTC | CASSDGRHQYF
NA | TRBJ2-5 | TRBV18 | NA | TGTGCCAGCTCACAACCGGGCCTCCAAGAGACCCAGTACTTC | CASSQPGLQETQYF
TRBD2 | TRBJ2-7 | TRBV13 | NA | TGTGCCAGCAGCCGTAGCGGGAGGGCCTATGAGCAGTACTTC | CASSRSGRAYEQYF
NA | TRBJ1-2 | TRBV30 | NA | TGTGCCTGGAGTCTCCAGGGACACTATGGCTACACCTTC | CAWSLQGHYGYTF
NA | TRBJ1-1 | TRBV4-2 | NA | TGTGCCAGCAGCCGAGGACAGTCCAACACTGAAGCTTTCTTT | CASSRGQSNTEAFF
TRBD1 | TRBJ1-1 | TRBV11-3 | NA | TGTGCCAGCAGCTTGGGGGGACAGGGGAACACTGAAGCTTTCTTT | CASSLGGQGNTEAFF
NA | TRBJ1-2 | TRBV14 | NA | TGTGCCAGCAGCCAAGAAGGAGGGGTTGGTGGCTACACCTTC | CASSQEGGVGGYTF
TRBD1 | TRBJ1-4 | TRBV10-1 | few | TGCGCCAGCAGTTGGGGACAGGAGGGTGAAAAACTGTTTTTT | CASSWGQEGEKLFF
NA | TRBJ2-7 | TRBV2 | once | TGTGCCAGCAGTGAAGCGAACAGGGCGGTGCAGTACTTC | CASSEANRAVQYF
NA | TRBJ1-2 | TRBV7-9 | NA | TGTGCCAGCAGCTCCGCTGGGACATATGCCTCACTATACGGCTACACCTTC | CASSSAGTYASLYGYTF
TRBD2 | TRBJ2-7 | TRBV6-5 | NA | TGTGCCAGCAGTTACTCACTAGCGGGGGCGTACGAGCAGTACTTC | CASSYSLAGAYEQYF
TRBD1 | TRBJ1-5 | TRBV7-2 | NA | TGTGCCAGCAGCTTAGTCGGGACAGGGGGCAATCAGCCCCAGCATTTT | CASSLVGTGGNQPQHF
NA | TRBJ2-7 | TRBV27 | once | TGTGCCACCCAAAGTACAGGGTCCTACGAGCAGTACTTC | CATQSTGSYEQYF
TRBD1 | TRBJ1-5 | TRBV5-5 | NA | TGTGCCAGCAGCTTGGACAAAGGACAGGGGTTCGGGCAGCCCCAGCATTTT | CASSLDKGQGFGQPQHF
NA | TRBJ1-5 | TRBV7-9 | NA | TGTGCCAGCAGCTTAGGGGGATATCAGCCCCAGCATTTT | CASSLGGYQPQHF
NA | TRBJ2-1 | TRBV27 | NA | TGTGCCAGCAGTTTAACACCCAAGATGTCCTACAATGAGCAGTTCTTC | CASSLTPKMSYNEQFF
NA | TRBJ2-2 | TRBV18 | NA | TGTGCCAGCTCACCACCTAACATGAAGGGGACCGGGGAGCTGTTTTTT | CASSPPNMKGTGELFF
TRBD1 | TRBJ1-3 | TRBV18 | NA | TGTGCCAGCTCACAACCGACAGGGGTAGGCTCTGGAAACACCATATATTTT | CASSQPTGVGSGNTIYF
NA | TRBJ2-2 | TRBV7-9 | NA | TGTGCCAGCAGCTTAGGGCGACAGGCGCTGTTTTTT | CASSLGRQALFF
NA | TRBJ1-1 | TRBV10-3 | NA | TGTGCTCACCGTCGGAGGGAGGACACTGAAGCTTTCTTT | CAHRRREDTEAFF
TRBD2 | TRBJ2-7 | TRBV15 | NA | TGTGCCACCAGCAGAGATCGGGCTAGCGGACCCTACGAGCAGTACTTC | CATSRDRASGPYEQYF
NA | TRBJ1-4 | TRBV27 | NA | TGTGCCAGCAGCCCGACCCAGCGGGCAGAAAAACTGTTTTTT | CASSPTQRAEKLFF
TRBD1 | TRBJ2-7 | TRBV9 | NA | TGTGCCAGCAGTGCTGGACAGGTTGGGGAGCAGTACTTC | CASSAGQVGEQYF
TRBD1 | TRBJ1-1 | TRBV11-2 | NA | TGTGCCAGCAGCTTGGCGTACAGGGGCACTGAAGCTTTCTTT | CASSLAYRGTEAFF
TRBD1 | TRBJ2-7 | TRBV27 | NA | TGTGCCAGCAGTTTTTTAGACAGGGGCTACGAGCAGTACTTC | CASSFLDRGYEQYF
TRBD2 | TRBJ2-2 | TRBV18 | NA | TGTGCCAGCTCATCGGAGGGACTAGCCGCTACCGGGGAGCTGTTTTTT | CASSSEGLAATGELFF
NA | TRBJ1-4 | TRBV7-9 | NA | TGTGCCAGCAGCTCAAGCAGCACCAGGCCAGGTGAAAAACTGTTTTTT | CASSSSSTRPGEKLFF
NA | TRBJ2-5 | TRBV28 | NA | TGTGCCAGCACAAGCGGGCTACAAGAGACCCAGTACTTC | CASTSGLQETQYF
NA | TRBJ1-5 | TRBV6-6 | NA | TGTGCCAGCAGTTACGTAGGGAACGATCAGCCCCAGCATTTT | CASSYVGNDQPQHF
NA | TRBJ2-1 | TRBV27 | NA | TGTGCCAGCAGTTTGGTCTTTTACAATGAGCAGTTCTTC | CASSLVFYNEQFF
TRBD2 | TRBJ2-7 | TRBV27 | NA | TGTGCCAACCCGGGACTAGCGGAGCAGTACTTC | CANPGLAEQYF
TRBD1 | TRBJ2-2 | TRBV19 | NA | TGTGCCAGTATTGCCCGAGACAGGGGCACCGGGGAGCTGTTTTTT | CASIARDRGTGELFF
NA | TRBJ2-5 | TRBV30 | NA | TGTGCCTGGAGTATACAGAAAGAGACCCAGTACTTC | CAWSIQKETQYF
NA | TRBJ1-4 | TRBV7-9 | NA | TGTGCCAGCAGCTTAGGCGGGCCGGTGATGGAAAAACTGTTTTTT | CASSLGGPVMEKLFF
NA | TRBJ2-2 | TRBV29-1 | NA | TGCAGCGTTGTCTGGGGGGCTGACACCGGGGAGCTGTTTTTT | CSVVWGADTGELFF
TRBD1 | TRBJ2-3 | TRBV19 | NA | TGTGCCAGTAGTATAGGACAGGGACCCACAGATACGCAGTATTTT | CASSIGQGPTDTQYF
TRBD1 | TRBJ1-2 | TRBV5-1 | NA | TGCGCCAGCAGCTTAGACAGGGATGGCTACACCTTC | CASSLDRDGYTF
TRBD1 | TRBJ1-5 | TRBV19 | NA | TGTGCCAGTTCGACAGGGCTGAATCAGCCCCAGCATTTT | CASSTGLNQPQHF
TRBD1 | TRBJ1-1 | TRBV15 | NA | TGTGCCACCAGCACCGACAGGGGATTGAACACTGAAGCTTTCTTT | CATSTDRGLNTEAFF
TRBD2 | TRBJ2-7 | TRBV5-1 | NA | TGCGCCAGCAGCCTGGACGGAGGGCTAGCGGGTATCTACGAGCAGTACTTC | CASSLDGGLAGIYEQYF
NA | TRBJ1-1 | TRBV6-5 | NA | TGTGCCAGCAAGAGGGGTGGGACTGAAGCTTTCTTT | CASKRGGTEAFF
TRBD2 | TRBJ2-1 | TRBV6-5 | few | TGTGCCAGCAGCCTCCTGAGCGGGAGGAATGAGCAGTTCTTC | CASSLLSGRNEQFF
NA | TRBJ2-5 | TRBV18 | NA | TGTGCCAGCTCACCGTCGGAGACCCAGTACTTC | CASSPSETQYF